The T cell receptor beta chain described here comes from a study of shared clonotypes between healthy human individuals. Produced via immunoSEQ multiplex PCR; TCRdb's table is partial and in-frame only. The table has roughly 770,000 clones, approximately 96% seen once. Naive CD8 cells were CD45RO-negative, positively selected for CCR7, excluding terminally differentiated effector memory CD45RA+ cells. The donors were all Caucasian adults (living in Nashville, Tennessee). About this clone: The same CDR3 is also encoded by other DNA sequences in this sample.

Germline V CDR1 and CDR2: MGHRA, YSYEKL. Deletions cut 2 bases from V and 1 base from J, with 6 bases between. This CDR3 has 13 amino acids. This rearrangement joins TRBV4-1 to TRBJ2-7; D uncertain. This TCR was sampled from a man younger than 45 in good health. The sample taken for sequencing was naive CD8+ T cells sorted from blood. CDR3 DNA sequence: TGCGCCAGCAGCCAACTTCCTTCCTACGAGCAGTACTTC. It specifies CASSQLPSYEQYF.